This T cell receptor beta chain was identified during a study of blood T cell repertoires in COVID-19. Looking at the study overall: COVID-19 samples collected from the United States, Italy and Spain covered acute and convalescent phases. T cells, B-cell-depleted T cells, or PBMCs supplied cDNA or gDNA.

This clone was picked up one time. The CDR3 is made up of 16 amino acids. From germline, CDR1 is MDHEN and CDR2 SYDVKM. The V gene end was trimmed by 1 base and the J gene end by 6 bases; junction bases not matched to a gene: 8. Authors' methods: Nucleated cell number was recorded as an estimate derived from reference gene primer amplification. The protocol was immunoSEQ multiplex PCR, while the TCRdb copy is restricted to in-frame clones and leaves out a portion. That table gives V, J and clone size, and the DNA gave D and trimming. Of some 15,000 clones in the sample, roughly 89% were seen once. The chain employs TRBV28 and TRBJ1-4; TRBD1 agrees at 7 bases. The TCR sequence derives from a man in his sixties with active COVID-19. Sequencing input: peripheral blood. The CDR3 DNA reads TGTGCCAGCAGTTTATACAGGGGATATTTCGATGAAAAACTGTTTTTT. Residues: CASSLYRGYFDEKLFF. The full variable domain, completed using reference TRBV28 and TRBJ1-4, is DVKVTQSSRYLVKRTGEKVFLECVQDMDHENMFWYRQDPGLGLRLIYFSYDVKMKEKGDIPEGYSVSREKKERFSLILESASTNQTSMYLCASSLYRGYFDEKLFFGSGTQLSVL.